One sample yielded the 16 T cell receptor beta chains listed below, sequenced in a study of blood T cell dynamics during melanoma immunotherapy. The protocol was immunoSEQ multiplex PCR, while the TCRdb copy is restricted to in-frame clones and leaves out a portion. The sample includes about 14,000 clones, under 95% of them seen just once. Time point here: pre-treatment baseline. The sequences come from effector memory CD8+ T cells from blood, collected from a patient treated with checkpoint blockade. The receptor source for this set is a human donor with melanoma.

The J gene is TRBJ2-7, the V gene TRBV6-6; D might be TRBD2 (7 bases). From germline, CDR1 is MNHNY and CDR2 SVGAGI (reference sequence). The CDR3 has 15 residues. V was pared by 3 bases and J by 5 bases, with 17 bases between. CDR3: CASSYRGREADEQYF. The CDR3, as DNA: TGTGCCAGCAGTTATAGGGGGAGGGAGGCGGACGAGCAGTACTTC.

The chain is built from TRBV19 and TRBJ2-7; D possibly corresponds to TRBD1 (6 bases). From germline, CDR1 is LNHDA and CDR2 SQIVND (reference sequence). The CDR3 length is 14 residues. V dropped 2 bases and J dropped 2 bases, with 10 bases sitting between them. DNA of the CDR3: TGTGCCAGTAGTATAAGTGGGGGCCCCTACGAGCAGTACTTC. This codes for CASSISGGPYEQYF. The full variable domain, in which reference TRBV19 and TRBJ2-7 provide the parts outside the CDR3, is DGGITQSPKYLFRKEGQNVTLSCEQNLNHDAMYWYRQDPGQGLRLIYYSQIVNDFQKGDIAEGYSVSREKKESFPLTVTSAQKNPTAFYLCASSISGGPYEQYFGPGTRLTVT.

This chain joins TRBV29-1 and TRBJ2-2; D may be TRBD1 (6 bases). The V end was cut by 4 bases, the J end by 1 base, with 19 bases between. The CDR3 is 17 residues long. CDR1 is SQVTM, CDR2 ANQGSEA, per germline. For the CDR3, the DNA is TGCAGCGTTGGGCCTGGGGGACACGCCATGAACACCGGGGAGCTGTTTTTT. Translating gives CSVGPGGHAMNTGELFF.

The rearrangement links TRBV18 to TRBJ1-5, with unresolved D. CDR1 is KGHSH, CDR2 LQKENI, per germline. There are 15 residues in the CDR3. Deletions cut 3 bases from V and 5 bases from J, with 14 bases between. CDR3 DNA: TGTGCCAGCTCACCCTCCGAAGGGTCCGATCAGCCCCAGCATTTT. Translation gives CASSPSEGSDQPQHF.

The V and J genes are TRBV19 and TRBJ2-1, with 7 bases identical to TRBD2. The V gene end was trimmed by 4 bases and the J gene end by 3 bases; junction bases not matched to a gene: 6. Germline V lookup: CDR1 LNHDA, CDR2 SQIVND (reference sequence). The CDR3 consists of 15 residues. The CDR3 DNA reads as TGTGCCAGTAGTACCACCGGGACTAACTACAATGAGCAGTTCTTC. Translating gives CASSTTGTNYNEQFF.

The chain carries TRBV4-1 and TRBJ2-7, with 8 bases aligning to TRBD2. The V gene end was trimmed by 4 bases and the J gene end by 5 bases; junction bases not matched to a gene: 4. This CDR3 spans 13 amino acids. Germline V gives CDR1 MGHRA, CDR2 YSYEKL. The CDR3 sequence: CASSPGGVHEQYF. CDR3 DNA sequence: TGCGCCAGCAGCCCGGGGGGGGTCCACGAGCAGTACTTC.

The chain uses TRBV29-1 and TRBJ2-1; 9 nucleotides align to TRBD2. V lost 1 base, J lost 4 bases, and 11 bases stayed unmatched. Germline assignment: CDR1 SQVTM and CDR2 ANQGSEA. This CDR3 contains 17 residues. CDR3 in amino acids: CSVEGVAGEALYNEQFF. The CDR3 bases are TGCAGCGTTGAAGGAGTAGCGGGAGAAGCCCTTTACAATGAGCAGTTCTTC.

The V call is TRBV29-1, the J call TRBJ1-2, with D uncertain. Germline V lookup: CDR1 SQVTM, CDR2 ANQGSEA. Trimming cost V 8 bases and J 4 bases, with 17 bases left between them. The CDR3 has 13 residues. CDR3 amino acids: CSPNGPQPYGYTF. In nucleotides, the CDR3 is TGCAGCCCCAATGGGCCGCAGCCCTATGGCTACACCTTC.

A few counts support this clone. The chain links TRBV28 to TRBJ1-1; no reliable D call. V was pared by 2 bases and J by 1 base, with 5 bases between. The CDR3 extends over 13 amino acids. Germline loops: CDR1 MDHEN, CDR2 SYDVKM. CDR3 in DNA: TGTGCCAGCAGTTTAGGGGAGAACACTGAAGCTTTCTTT. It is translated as CASSLGENTEAFF.

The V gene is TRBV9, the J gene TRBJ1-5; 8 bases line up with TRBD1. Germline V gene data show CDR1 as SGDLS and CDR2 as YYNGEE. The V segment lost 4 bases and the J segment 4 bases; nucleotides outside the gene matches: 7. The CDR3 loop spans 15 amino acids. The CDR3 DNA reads TGTGCCAGCAGCCTAACAGGGGGAGGGAATCAGCCCCAGCATTTT. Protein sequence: CASSLTGGGNQPQHF.

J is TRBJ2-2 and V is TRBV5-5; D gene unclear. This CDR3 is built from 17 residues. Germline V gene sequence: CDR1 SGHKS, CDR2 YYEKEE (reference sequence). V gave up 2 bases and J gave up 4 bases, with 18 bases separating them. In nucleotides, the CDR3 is TGTGCCAGCAGCTTCTTAGTCTCCCTTGTGTCCACCGGGGAGCTGTTTTTT. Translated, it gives CASSFLVSLVSTGELFF.

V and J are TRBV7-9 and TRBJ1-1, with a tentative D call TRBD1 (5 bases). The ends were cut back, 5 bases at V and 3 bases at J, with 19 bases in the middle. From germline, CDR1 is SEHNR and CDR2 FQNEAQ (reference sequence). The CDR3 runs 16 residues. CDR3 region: CASSPGDSSRDTEAFF. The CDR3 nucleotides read TGTGCCAGCAGCCCGGGCGACAGTAGTAGGGACACTGAAGCTTTCTTT.

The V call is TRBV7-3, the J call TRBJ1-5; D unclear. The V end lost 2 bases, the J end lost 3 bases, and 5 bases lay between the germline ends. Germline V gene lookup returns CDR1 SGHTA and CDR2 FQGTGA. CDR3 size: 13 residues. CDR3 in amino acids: CASSLRHNQPQHF. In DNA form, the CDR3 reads TGTGCCAGCAGCTTACGTCACAATCAGCCCCAGCATTTT.

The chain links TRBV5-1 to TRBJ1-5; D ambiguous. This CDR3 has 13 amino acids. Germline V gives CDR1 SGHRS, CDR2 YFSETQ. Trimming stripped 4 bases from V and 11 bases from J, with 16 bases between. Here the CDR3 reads CASSIGPVWAQHF. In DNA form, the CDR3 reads TGCGCCAGCAGCATAGGACCAGTCTGGGCCCAGCATTTT.

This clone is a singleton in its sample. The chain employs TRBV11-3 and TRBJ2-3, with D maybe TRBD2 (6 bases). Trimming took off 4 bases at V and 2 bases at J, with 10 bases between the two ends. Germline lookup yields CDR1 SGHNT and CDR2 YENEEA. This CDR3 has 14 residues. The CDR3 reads CASSSRTTTDTQYF. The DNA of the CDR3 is TGTGCCAGCAGCTCACGGACTACCACAGATACGCAGTATTTT.

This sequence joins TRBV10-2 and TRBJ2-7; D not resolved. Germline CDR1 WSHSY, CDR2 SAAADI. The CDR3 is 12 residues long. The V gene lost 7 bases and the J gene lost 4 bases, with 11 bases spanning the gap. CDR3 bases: TGCGCCAGCACCCCATCGTTGTACGAGCAGTACTTC. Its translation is CASTPSLYEQYF.